These 30 T cell receptor beta chains share one sample of origin, sequenced in a study of blood T cell repertoires in COVID-19. Profiling relied on immunoSEQ multiplex PCR, and the TCRdb table lists in-frame clones only, not all of them. This table has 85,000 or so clones, roughly 95% appearing once. Sample: peripheral blood. The receptors originated from a human donor with active COVID-19. The donor label of this sample is uncertain.

The chain joins TRBV5-1 to TRBJ1-4; TRBD1 aligns across 7 bases. With V trimmed by 4 bases and J by 7 bases, 13 bases remained unmatched. The CDR3 is made up of 16 amino acids. CDR1 and CDR2 (germline): SGHRS, YFSETQ. CDR3 coding DNA: TGCGCCAGCAGCCTACAGGGGCCCACGGACTTTGAAAAACTGTTTTTT. The encoded protein is CASSLQGPTDFEKLFF.

The chain uses TRBV20-1 and TRBJ1-1, with TRBD1 identical over 8 bases. The CDR3 consists of 11 residues. The J segment lost 11 bases and the V segment lost 4 bases, leaving 6 bases of the junction unmatched. CDR1 DFQATT and CDR2 SNEGSKA come from the germline V gene (reference sequence). The CDR3 coding sequence is TGCAGTGCTACACAGGGGGTGGGCGCTTTCTTT. Protein product: CSATQGVGAFF.

The chain joins TRBV5-8 to TRBJ1-2; 8 bases fit TRBD1. CDR3 length: 15 residues. V lost 4 bases, J lost 4 bases, and 9 bases stayed unmatched. Germline values: CDR1 SGHTS, CDR2 YDEGEE. Written as DNA, the CDR3 is TGTGCCAGCAGCGACCGGGACAGGAGTCTCTATGGCTACACCTTC. It specifies CASSDRDRSLYGYTF.

V usage is TRBV2 and J usage is TRBJ2-2, with TRBD2 matching over 13 bases. This CDR3 spans 20 amino acids. The J segment lost 2 bases and the V segment lost 9 bases, leaving 18 bases of the junction unmatched. CDR1 SNHLY and CDR2 FYNNEI come from the germline V gene. DNA of the CDR3: TGTGCCAGTACGACGCCCGGATCCGGGACTAGCGGGACAAACACCGGGGAGCTGTTTTTT. Translation: CASTTPGSGTSGTNTGELFF.

The chain is built from TRBV29-1 and TRBJ2-1; TRBD1 is a possible D gene (6 bases). This CDR3 region has 12 residues. Germline CDR1 SQVTM, CDR2 ANQGSEA. V was cut by 7 bases and J by 3 bases, with 10 bases left in between. CDR3 region: CSGGTYYNEQFF. CDR3 nucleotides: TGCAGCGGGGGGACATACTACAATGAGCAGTTCTTC.

The V and J genes are TRBV2 and TRBJ1-4, with D possibly being TRBD1 (5 bases). The CDR3 totals 14 residues. In germline, CDR1 is SNHLY, CDR2 FYNNEI. With 5 bases removed from V and 8 bases from J, the gap between germline ends came to 15 bases. In DNA form, the CDR3 reads TGTGCCAGCAGTTCGGGGGTTACCGGGGAAAAACTGTTTTTT. As protein: CASSSGVTGEKLFF.

The chain combines TRBV3-1 (or the pseudogene TRBV3-2) with TRBJ2-1; 11 bases match TRBD2. V gave up 6 bases and J gave up 8 bases; unmatched junction bases: 9. Germline V gene data show CDR1 as LGHDT and CDR2 as YNNKEL (reference sequence). The CDR3 totals 15 residues. DNA of the CDR3: TGTGCCAGCAGTGTTACTAGCGGGGGTTCGCATGAGCAGTTCTTC. Protein product: CASSVTSGGSHEQFF.

The chain joins TRBV28 to TRBJ1-2; 9 bases line up with TRBD1. Germline CDR1 and CDR2: MDHEN and SYDVKM. CDR3 length: 13 residues. V lost 6 bases to trimming and J lost 4 bases; unmatched junction nucleotides: 3. This CDR3 is CASSGQGLYGYTF. CDR3 coding DNA: TGTGCCAGCAGCGGACAGGGGCTCTATGGCTACACCTTC.

The chain employs TRBV27 and TRBJ2-5, with a possible D match to TRBD2 (6 bases). Germline CDR1 and CDR2: MNHEY and SMNVEV (reference sequence). The V end lost 3 bases, the J end lost 5 bases, and 13 bases lay between the germline ends. The CDR3 covers 14 residues. The DNA of the CDR3 is TGTGCCAGCAGTTTCGAGGGAGGCGGGGAGACCCAGTACTTC. This sequence encodes CASSFEGGGETQYF.

V is TRBV9 and J is TRBJ2-7; 7 nucleotides align to TRBD1. The CDR3 is 14 amino acids. CDR1 is SGDLS, CDR2 YYNGEE, per germline. Trimming at V came to 4 bases and at J to 4 bases, leaving 8 bases not matched to a gene. CDR3 protein: CASSFGDREYEQYF. DNA for the CDR3: TGTGCCAGCAGCTTTGGAGACAGGGAATACGAGCAGTACTTC.

The rearrangement links TRBV7-9 to TRBJ1-4; 9 positions match TRBD1. The germline V gene has CDR1 SEHNR and CDR2 FQNEAQ (reference sequence). The CDR3 is 14 residues long. V was clipped by 6 bases and J by 7 bases; unmatched bases: 6. The chain's CDR3 is CASRRTGDTEKLFF. The CDR3 DNA reads TGTGCCAGCAGACGGACAGGGGATACTGAAAAACTGTTTTTT. The entire variable domain, with the rest obtained from reference TRBV7-9 and TRBJ1-4, is as follows: DTGVSQNPRHKITKRGQNVTFRCDPISEHNRLYWYRQTLGQGPEFLTYFQNEAQLEKSRLLSDRFSAERPKGSFSTLEIQRTEQGDSAMYLCASRRTGDTEKLFFGSGTQLSVL.

This rearrangement joins TRBV3-1 (or the pseudogene TRBV3-2) to TRBJ2-1, with 8 nucleotides matching TRBD2. V dropped 1 base and J dropped 0; count of bases not matched to a gene: 8. CDR1 and CDR2 from the germline V gene are LGHDT and YNNKEL (reference sequence). The CDR3 totals 18 residues. Written as DNA, the CDR3 is TGTGCCAGCAGCCAAGGGTTAGCGGGAACCAGCTCCTACAATGAGCAGTTCTTC. Translation gives CASSQGLAGTSSYNEQFF.

The V gene is TRBV19, the J gene TRBJ2-5; 8 bases match TRBD1. Germline V gives CDR1 LNHDA, CDR2 SQIVND (reference sequence). This CDR3 has 15 residues. J gave up 3 bases and V 5 bases, and 8 bases lay outside the gene matches. This CDR3 is CASSDPDRAKETQYF. As DNA, the CDR3 is TGTGCCAGTAGTGACCCGGACAGGGCCAAAGAGACCCAGTACTTC. The variable domain in full, completed from reference TRBV19 and TRBJ2-5, reads DGGITQSPKYLFRKEGQNVTLSCEQNLNHDAMYWYRQDPGQGLRLIYYSQIVNDFQKGDIAEGYSVSREKKESFPLTVTSAQKNPTAFYLCASSDPDRAKETQYFGPGTRLLVL.

The gene calls are TRBV3-1 (or the pseudogene TRBV3-2) and TRBJ1-5; D is unclear. With 0 bases removed from V and 6 bases from J, the gap between germline ends came to 9 bases. The CDR3 loop spans 14 amino acids. Germline-derived CDR1 and CDR2 are LGHDT and YNNKEL (reference sequence). CDR3 DNA sequence: TGTGCCAGCAGCCAAGACTCCCGGAGTCAGCCCCAGCATTTT. Protein: CASSQDSRSQPQHF.

This clone was counted between two and nine times. This rearrangement joins TRBV5-1 to TRBJ2-5; 15 bases are a match to TRBD2. The J segment lost 3 bases and the V segment lost 5 bases, leaving 2 bases of the junction unmatched. Germline lookup yields CDR1 SGHRS and CDR2 YFSETQ. This CDR3 spans 15 amino acids. The CDR3 protein is CASRRTSGREETQYF. DNA of the CDR3: TGCGCCAGCAGGCGGACTAGCGGGAGGGAAGAGACCCAGTACTTC.

The chain employs TRBV6-5 and TRBJ2-1, with 8 bases matching TRBD2. With V trimmed by 6 bases and J by 8 bases, 9 bases remained unmatched. Germline loops: CDR1 MNHEY, CDR2 SVGAGI. There are 14 residues in the CDR3. The CDR3 spells CASRKRGGRDEQFF. Written as DNA, the CDR3 is TGTGCCAGCAGAAAACGGGGGGGCCGGGATGAGCAGTTCTTC.

V usage is TRBV11-3 and J usage is TRBJ2-7, with TRBD2 matching 9 bases. Germline loops: CDR1 SGHNT, CDR2 YENEEA. The CDR3 totals 16 residues. The ends lost 1 base at V and 3 bases at J; junction bases unmatched: 7. The CDR3, as DNA: TGTGCCAGCAGCTTAGTTTGGACTAGCGTCTTCTACGAGCAGTACTTC. The encoded protein is CASSLVWTSVFYEQYF.

This clone appeared once. The chain joins TRBV7-2 to TRBJ2-7; 7 positions agree with TRBD1. This CDR3 has 14 amino acids. The junction had 6 bases not matched to a gene; V was cut back by 5 bases and J by 2 bases. The germline gives CDR1 SGHTA, CDR2 FQGNSA. CDR3 bases: TGTGCCAGCAGCCCAGGGGACAGAACCTACGAGCAGTACTTC. It yields the protein CASSPGDRTYEQYF. The full variable domain, rest sourced from reference TRBV7-2 and TRBJ2-7, is GAGVSQSPSNKVTEKGKDVELRCDPISGHTALYWYRQSLGQGLEFLIYFQGNSAPDKSGLPSDRFSAERTGGSVSTLTIQRTQQEDSAVYLCASSPGDRTYEQYFGPGTRLTVT.

The V and J genes are TRBV15 and TRBJ2-3, with D possibly matching TRBD1 (6 bases). This CDR3 comprises 14 residues. In germline, CDR1 is LNHNV, CDR2 YYDKDF (reference sequence). The V end lost 9 bases, the J end lost 2 bases, and 15 bases lay between the germline ends. CDR3 region: CATTQGIHTDTQYF. In DNA, the CDR3 is TGTGCCACAACCCAGGGGATACACACAGATACGCAGTATTTT.

V is TRBV28 and J is TRBJ2-5; tentative D call: TRBD2 (6 bases). The V end was cut by 6 bases, the J end by 4 bases, with 18 bases between. This CDR3 is 15 amino acids long. CDR1 and CDR2 (germline): MDHEN, SYDVKM. CDR3 in amino acids: CASRPGGSGLETQYF. DNA of the CDR3: TGTGCCAGCAGGCCTGGGGGTAGCGGATTAGAGACCCAGTACTTC.

The chain recombines TRBV7-9 with TRBJ2-3; the D is unclear. The CDR3 extends over 14 amino acids. V was cut by 0 bases and J by 4 bases, with 8 bases left in between. Germline V gene lookup returns CDR1 SEHNR and CDR2 FQNEAQ (reference sequence). The CDR3 spells CASSLAARSDTQYF. The DNA of the CDR3 is TGTGCCAGCAGCTTAGCGGCGAGGTCAGATACGCAGTATTTT. The entire variable domain, with the rest obtained from reference TRBV7-9 and TRBJ2-3, is as follows: DTGVSQNPRHKITKRGQNVTFRCDPISEHNRLYWYRQTLGQGPEFLTYFQNEAQLEKSRLLSDRFSAERPKGSFSTLEIQRTEQGDSAMYLCASSLAARSDTQYFGPGTRLTVL.

This clone was observed a single time. The rearrangement joins TRBV24-1 to TRBJ1-2; D possibly corresponds to TRBD1 (5 bases). Trimming pared 1 base from V and 6 bases from J, leaving 20 bases between. The CDR3 loop spans 17 amino acids. Germline assignment: CDR1 KGHDR and CDR2 SFDVKD. This CDR3 reads CATSDFRAEGAMDGYTF. The CDR3 coding sequence is TGTGCCACCAGTGATTTCCGGGCCGAAGGGGCGATGGATGGCTACACCTTC.

This chain links TRBV6-6 with TRBJ1-2; possibly TRBD1 for D (6 bases). Between the trimmed V and J ends, which lost 5 bases and 4 bases, there was a span of 8 bases. This CDR3 has 12 residues. Germline CDR1 MNHNY, CDR2 SVGAGI (reference sequence). The CDR3 region has the DNA TGTGCCAGCAGTACAGGGCGCTATGGCTACACCTTC. Translating gives CASSTGRYGYTF.

This rearrangement joins TRBV4-1 to TRBJ1-5, with D possibly being TRBD1 (5 bases). Germline V gene sequence: CDR1 MGHRA, CDR2 YSYEKL. The length of the CDR3 is 19 residues. Trimming left V 1 base short and J 0 bases short, with 19 bases between. CDR3 sequence reads: CASSQVWQGASYSNQPQHF. CDR3 in DNA: TGCGCCAGCAGCCAAGTGTGGCAAGGGGCCAGCTATAGCAATCAGCCCCAGCATTTT.

The V call is TRBV6-2 or TRBV6-3, the J call TRBJ2-3; 9 nucleotides match TRBD1. This CDR3 contains 18 residues. V trimming: 0 bases; J trimming: 0 bases; junction bases outside the gene matches: 7. Germline V gives CDR1 MNHEY, CDR2 SVGEGT. CDR3 region: CASSYSALGTGSTDTQYF. DNA for the CDR3: TGTGCCAGCAGTTACTCAGCTCTGGGGACAGGGAGCACAGATACGCAGTATTTT.

The chain employs TRBV28 and TRBJ1-2, with TRBD1 matching over 7 bases. The V segment lost 5 bases and the J segment 2 bases; nucleotides outside the gene matches: 2. CDR1 and CDR2 from the germline V gene are MDHEN and SYDVKM. The CDR3 runs 13 residues. DNA of the CDR3: TGTGCCAGCAGTCGGGACAGCAACTATGGCTACACCTTC. It translates to CASSRDSNYGYTF.

V usage is TRBV15 and J usage is TRBJ1-1, with 8 bases that match TRBD1. This CDR3 has 17 residues. V gave up 7 bases and J gave up 5 bases; unmatched junction bases: 18. Germline V lookup: CDR1 LNHNV, CDR2 YYDKDF (reference sequence). The CDR3 spells CATNRGPGGLSRTEAFF. Here the CDR3 DNA reads TGTGCCACCAACCGAGGACCAGGGGGCCTCTCGAGGACTGAAGCTTTCTTT.

The V and J genes are TRBV7-2 and TRBJ1-3; a weak D match, TRBD1 (6 bases). Trimming left V 6 bases short and J 5 bases short, with 17 bases between. CDR1 is SGHTA, CDR2 FQGNSA, per germline. CDR3 length: 15 residues. The CDR3 is CASSLGRTARNTIYF. In DNA, the CDR3 is TGTGCCAGCAGTCTTGGGCGGACAGCGAGAAACACCATATATTTT.

The chain links TRBV12-3 or TRBV12-4 to TRBJ2-4, with D maybe TRBD1 (5 bases). The CDR3 extends over 12 amino acids. V was shortened by 4 bases and J by 9 bases, with 10 bases between the two germline ends. The CDR3 DNA reads TGTGCCAGCAGTTACCAGGGTGGCATTCAGTACTTC. This encodes CASSYQGGIQYF.

CDR3: CASSLSGQIYGYTF. The CDR3 DNA reads as TGTGCCAGCAGCTTATCGGGACAGATATATGGCTACACCTTC. This sequence joins TRBV11-2 and TRBJ1-2, with TRBD1 matching 7 bases. Germline CDR1 is SGHAT and CDR2 is FQNNGV. After removal of 2 bases from V and 5 bases from J, the junction contained 5 bases not matched to a gene. This CDR3 spans 14 amino acids. The whole variable domain, filled in from reference TRBV11-2 and TRBJ1-2, reads EAGVAQSPRYKIIEKRQSVAFWCNPISGHATLYWYQQILGQGPKLLIQFQNNGVVDDSQLPKDRFSAERLKGVDSTLKIQPAKLEDSAVYLCASSLSGQIYGYTFGSGTRLTVV.